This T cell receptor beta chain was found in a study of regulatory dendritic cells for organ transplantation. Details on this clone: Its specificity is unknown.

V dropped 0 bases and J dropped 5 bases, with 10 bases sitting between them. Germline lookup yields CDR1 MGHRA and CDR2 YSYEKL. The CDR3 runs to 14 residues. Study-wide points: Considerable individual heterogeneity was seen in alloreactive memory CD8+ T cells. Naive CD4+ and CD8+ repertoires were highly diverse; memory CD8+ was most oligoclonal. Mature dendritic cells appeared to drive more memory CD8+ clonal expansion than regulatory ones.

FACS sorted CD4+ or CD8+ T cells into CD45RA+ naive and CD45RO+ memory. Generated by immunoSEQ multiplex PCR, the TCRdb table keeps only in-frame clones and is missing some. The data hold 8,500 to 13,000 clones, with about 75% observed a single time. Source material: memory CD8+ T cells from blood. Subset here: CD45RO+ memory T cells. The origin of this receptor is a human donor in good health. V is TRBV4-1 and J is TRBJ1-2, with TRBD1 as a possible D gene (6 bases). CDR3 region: CASSQEGQTYGYTF. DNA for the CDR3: TGCGCCAGCAGCCAAGAAGGACAGACATATGGCTACACCTTC.